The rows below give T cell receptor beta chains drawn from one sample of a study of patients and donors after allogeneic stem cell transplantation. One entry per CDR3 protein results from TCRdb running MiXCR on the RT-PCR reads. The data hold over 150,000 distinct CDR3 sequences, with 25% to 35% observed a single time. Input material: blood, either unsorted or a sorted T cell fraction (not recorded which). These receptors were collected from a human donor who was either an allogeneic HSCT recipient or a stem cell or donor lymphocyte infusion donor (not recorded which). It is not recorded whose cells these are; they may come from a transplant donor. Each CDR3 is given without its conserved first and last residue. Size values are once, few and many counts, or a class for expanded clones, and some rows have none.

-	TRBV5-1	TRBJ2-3	ASSSGTGTDTQY
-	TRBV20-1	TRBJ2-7	SARSRGPPSYEQY
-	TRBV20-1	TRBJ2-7	SALTTASYEQY
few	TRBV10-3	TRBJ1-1	AISESISTEAF
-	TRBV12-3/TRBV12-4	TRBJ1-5	ASSIDSVGDQPQH
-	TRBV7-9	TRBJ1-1	ASSQGMNTEAF
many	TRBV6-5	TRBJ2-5	ASSLGVFETQY
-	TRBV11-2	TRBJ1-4	ASSLPPGRGNEKLF
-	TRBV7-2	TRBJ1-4	ASSLMGSRTGSEKLF
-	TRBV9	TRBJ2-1	ASRGDGSRDEQF
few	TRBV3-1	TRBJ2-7	ASSFTGEQY
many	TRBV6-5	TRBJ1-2	ASRRQSNYGYT
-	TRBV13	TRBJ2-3	ASSSRASAFRTDTQY
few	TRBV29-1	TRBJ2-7	SVVVSGLIGYEQY
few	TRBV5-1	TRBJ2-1	ASSLRGLAGVINEQF
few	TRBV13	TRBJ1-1	ASTGGDSFTEAF
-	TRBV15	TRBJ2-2	ATSRGLAGLGAGELF
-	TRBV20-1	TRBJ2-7	SAIKPGRLVYEQY
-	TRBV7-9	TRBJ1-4	ASSPRGTEGGKLF
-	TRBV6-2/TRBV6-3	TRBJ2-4	ASSLTSGRTKNIQY
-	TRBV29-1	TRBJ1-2	SVKGSSYNYGYT
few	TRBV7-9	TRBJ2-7	ASSPTSFDEQY
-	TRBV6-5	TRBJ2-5	ASSLKPGPRKVQETQY
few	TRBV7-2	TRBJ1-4	ASSLVAGNEKLF
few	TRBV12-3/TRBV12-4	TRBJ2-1	ATQRAGRSDEQF
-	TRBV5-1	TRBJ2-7	ASSFPGQGVDEQY
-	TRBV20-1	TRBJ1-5	SVSGQGWQPQH
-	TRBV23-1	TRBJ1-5	ASSHREQTHGQPQH
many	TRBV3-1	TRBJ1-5	ASSQGAYSNQPQH
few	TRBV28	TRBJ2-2	ASSSPSLLAGELF
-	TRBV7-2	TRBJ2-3	ASSPVGASGTQY
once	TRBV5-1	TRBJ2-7	ASSQALGQAYEQY
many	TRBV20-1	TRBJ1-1	SAGGYTEAF
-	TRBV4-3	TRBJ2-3	ASSQGTWGDTDTQY
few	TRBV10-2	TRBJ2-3	ATCGSAVTDTQY
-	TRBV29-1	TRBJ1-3	SVDPRSSGNTIY
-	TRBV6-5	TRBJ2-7	ASSTLAGGDYEQY
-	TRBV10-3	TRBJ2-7	ATTGSTYEQY
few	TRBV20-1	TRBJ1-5	SASEGAAGQPQH